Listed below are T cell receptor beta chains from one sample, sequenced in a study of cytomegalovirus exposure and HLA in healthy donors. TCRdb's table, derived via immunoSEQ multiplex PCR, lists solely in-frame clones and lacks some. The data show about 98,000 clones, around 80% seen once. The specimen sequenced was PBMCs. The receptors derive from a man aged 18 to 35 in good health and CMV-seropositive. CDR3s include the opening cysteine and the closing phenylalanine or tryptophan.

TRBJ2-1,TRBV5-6,CASSRETGTVDEQFF
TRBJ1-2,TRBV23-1,CASSQRTGFVGYGYTF
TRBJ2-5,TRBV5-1,CASSLDHGQASETQYF
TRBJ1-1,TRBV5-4,CASSSNRDRSTEAFF
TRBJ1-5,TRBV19,CASSRGEPQHF
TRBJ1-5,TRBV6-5,CASSSGTGNNQPQHF
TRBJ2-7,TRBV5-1,CASTPHLLAGGNNYEQYF
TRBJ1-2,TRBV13,CASSFQGYGYTF
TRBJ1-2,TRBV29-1,CSAQGSYGYTF
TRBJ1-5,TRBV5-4,CASSSAGSNQPQHF
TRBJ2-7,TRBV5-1,CASKLGQGAYEQYF
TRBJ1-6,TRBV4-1,CASSHRGQTVTNSPLHF
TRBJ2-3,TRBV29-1,CSVDERGGSDTQYF
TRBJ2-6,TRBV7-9,CASSFGARHSSGANILTF
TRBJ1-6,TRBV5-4,CASSLGEKGRGAPLHF
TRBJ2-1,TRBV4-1,CASTSGNEQFF
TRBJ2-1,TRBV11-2,CASSLGGPYNEQFF
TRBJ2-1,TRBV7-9,CASSLLAGVATEQFF
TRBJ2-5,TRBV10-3,CAIGPGVQETQYF
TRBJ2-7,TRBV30,CAWMPGTGSYEQYF
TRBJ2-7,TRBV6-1,CASSVRDTRHEQYF
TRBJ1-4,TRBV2,CASSEQGKEKLFF
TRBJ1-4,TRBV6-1,CASSEEDGGYKLFF
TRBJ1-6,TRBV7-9,CSSSSAGSPLHF
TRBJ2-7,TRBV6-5,CASSGPGQGAYEQYF
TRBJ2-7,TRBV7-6,CASSFLDRGAYEQYF
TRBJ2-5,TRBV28,CASSLTGGGKTQYF
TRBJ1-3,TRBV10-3,CATSRTGSGNTIYF
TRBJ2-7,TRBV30,CAWSVQPWREQYF
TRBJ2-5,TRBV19,CASKAATGASQETQYF
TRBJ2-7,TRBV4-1,CASSQDISGGAFANEQYF
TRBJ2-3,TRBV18,CASSSQVSVDTQYF
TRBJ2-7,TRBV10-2,CASSEGLAGSAYEQYF
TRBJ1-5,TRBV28,CASSVPRALAYSNQPQHF
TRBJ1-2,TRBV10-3,CATGDRGYGYTF
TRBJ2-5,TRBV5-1,CASNLAGGETQYF
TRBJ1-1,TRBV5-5,CASSLTGGGTEAFF
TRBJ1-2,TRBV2,CASSEGGSGGYTF
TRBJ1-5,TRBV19,CATLGGARQPQHF
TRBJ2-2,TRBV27,CASSLLPGELFF